The T cell receptor (beta chain) under discussion was sequenced for a study of vaccination effects on CD4 cells after COVID-19 (dated 2022 in TCRdb). Background on the whole study: Participants received two doses of either the BNT162b2 or the mRNA-1273 mRNA SARS-CoV-2 vaccine. In a couple of convalescent patients, pre-vaccine samples were collected 16 days and one week ahead of the first dose, 142 and 148 days after COVID-19 diagnosis. In both COVID-19 convalescent patients and infection-naive vaccine recipients, the study compared SARS-CoV-2 spike-specific CD4+ TCR repertoires from before mRNA vaccination with those from after it. Altogether, roughly 10 COVID-19 convalescent patients and a handful of SARS-CoV-2-naive healthy vaccine recipients made up the full study. Cultures from other donors in the study were sequenced using the Oncomine TCR Beta short-read assay on an Illumina iSeq 100. The paper's findings and limits, for the study overall: Only a small number of convalescent patients were included, and no early post-infection timepoints were available, which limited the study. In convalescent patients, the post-vaccine spike-reactive repertoire consisted mainly of new vaccine-induced clones, largely distinct from infection-induced clones. Clones induced by infection and clones induced by vaccination both contracted markedly at late timepoints after vaccination, which fits with T cell responses waning over time.

The ViraFEST assay stimulated PBMC with viral peptide pools and then used TCR sequencing to identify antigen-specific CD4+ T cell clonotypes by expansion. After about 10 days of culture, CD4+ T cells were isolated with the EasySep CD4+ T cell isolation kit. PCR-confirmed SARS-CoV-2 infection had occurred in convalescent patients between March and December 2020, before the Alpha, Beta and Delta variants emerged in the United States. Each well held two million PBMC cultured in IMDM containing approximately 5.3% human AB serum, about 10 IU/ml IL-2 and gentamicin, along with roughly 10 ug/ml peptides. Half of the culture medium was replaced with fresh IL-2-containing medium on days 3 and 7. Each peptide stimulation condition was cultured in triplicate wells unless otherwise noted. PBMC were separated from whole blood using Ficoll-Paque Plus gradient centrifugation and were then either cryopreserved at -140C or used fresh. Genomic DNA was extracted from cultured CD4+ T cells with the QIAamp micro DNA kit.

Comments on this clone: It lacks a known antigen. No much larger clonotype is one base removed from it; base qualities were not supplied.

V is cut by 0 bases and J by 8 bases, and the space between the germline ends is 15 bases. The CDR3 runs 15 residues from the cysteine to the phenylalanine. The retained sequence is limited to the CDR3, 45 bases, with the frame set at the first base. Per the germline V gene, KGHDR is the CDR1 and SFDVKD is the CDR2. Library method: the immunoSEQ multiplex PCR assay. DNA from the CD4+ T cells that had been cultured and isolated underwent TCR beta CDR3 sequencing. As for the authors' bioinformatics: Non-productive TCR sequences were removed, reads were trimmed to the CDR3 region, and CDR3s of at least 7 amino acids were retained. The MANAFEST web app was used to pick out antigen-specific clonotypes by comparing their expansion in peptide wells with that in reference cultures. For clones to be considered positive, expansion at FDR<0.05 versus reference and all other wells, an odds ratio above 5, and a frequency above 0.1% in two replicate wells were required. Cross-reactive clonotypes were defined as significantly expanded in SARS-CoV-2 spike wells and in at least one common cold coronavirus spike condition. Levenshtein distance calculated with the stringdist R package was used to assess CDR3 similarity, and unrooted trees were constructed with ape in R 3.6.1. In TCRdb, the immuneACCESS table is reduced to in-frame sequences with V and J assigned. These tables do not hold every clone; where another copy was compared, an unresolved V gene accounts for under half, and the others remain unexplained. V, J and clone size reflect that table, while D and trimming were determined from the DNA. The sample table contains under 25,000 clones; only one count was recorded for roughly 74% of them. The top ten hold approximately 40% of the sample.

The receptor's source is a human donor who had a prior SARS-CoV-2 infection. This chain joins TRBV24-1 to TRBJ1-2; a tentative D match to TRBD1 spans 6 bases. This specimen consisted of CD4+ T cells from PBMCs cultured with a peptide pool, obtained before COVID-19 vaccination. The bases read TGTGCCACCAGTGATTTGTCAGGGGAGCGGCGAGGCTACACCTTC. This codes for CATSDLSGERRGYTF.